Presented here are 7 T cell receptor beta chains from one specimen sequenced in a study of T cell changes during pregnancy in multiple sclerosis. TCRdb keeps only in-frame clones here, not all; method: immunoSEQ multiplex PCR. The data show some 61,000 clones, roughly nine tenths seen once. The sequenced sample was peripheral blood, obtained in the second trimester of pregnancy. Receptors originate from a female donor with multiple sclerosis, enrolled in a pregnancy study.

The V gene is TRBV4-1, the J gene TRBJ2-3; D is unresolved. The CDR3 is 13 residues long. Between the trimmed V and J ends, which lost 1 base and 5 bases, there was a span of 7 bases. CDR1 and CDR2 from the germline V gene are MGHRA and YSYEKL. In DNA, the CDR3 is TGCGCCAGCAGCCAAGCTTCGGTAGATACGCAGTATTTT. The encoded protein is CASSQASVDTQYF.

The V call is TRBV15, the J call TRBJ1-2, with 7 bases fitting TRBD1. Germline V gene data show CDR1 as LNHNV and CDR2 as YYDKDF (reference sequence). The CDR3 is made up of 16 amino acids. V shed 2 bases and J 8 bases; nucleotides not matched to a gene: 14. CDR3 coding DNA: TGTGCCACCAGCAGATCCTCGGGACAGCGGAGGAGGGGCTACACCTTC. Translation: CATSRSSGQRRRGYTF.

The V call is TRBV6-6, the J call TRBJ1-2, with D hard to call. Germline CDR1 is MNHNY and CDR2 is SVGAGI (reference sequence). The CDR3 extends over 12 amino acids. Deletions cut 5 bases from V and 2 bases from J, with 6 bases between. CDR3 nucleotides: TGTGCCAGCAGTCAAGCCAACTATGGCTACACCTTC. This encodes CASSQANYGYTF.

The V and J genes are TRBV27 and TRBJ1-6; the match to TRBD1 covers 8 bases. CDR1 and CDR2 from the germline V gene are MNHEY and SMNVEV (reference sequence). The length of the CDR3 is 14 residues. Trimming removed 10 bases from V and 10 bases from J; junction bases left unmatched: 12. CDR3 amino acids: CATLRAGGESPLHF. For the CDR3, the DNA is TGTGCCACCTTGAGGGCAGGGGGCGAATCACCCCTCCACTTT.

In nucleotides, the CDR3 is TGTGCCAGCAGCCCTACCTCTGGGGCCAACGTCCTGACTTTC. Amino acids: CASSPTSGANVLTF. The V and J genes are TRBV14 and TRBJ2-6; D gene ambiguous. Germline CDR1 is SGHDN and CDR2 is FVKESK. V gave up 4 bases and J gave up 0 bases, with 4 bases separating them. The CDR3 sequence is 14 residues long.

CDR3 region: CASSVDILGGLRDEAFF. CDR3 in DNA: TGTGCCAGCAGCGTAGACATCTTAGGAGGGTTACGGGATGAAGCTTTCTTT. The chain employs TRBV9 and TRBJ1-1; no reliable D call. The CDR3 runs to 17 residues. V was shortened by 0 bases and J by 7 bases, with 22 bases between the two germline ends. Germline lookup yields CDR1 SGDLS and CDR2 YYNGEE.

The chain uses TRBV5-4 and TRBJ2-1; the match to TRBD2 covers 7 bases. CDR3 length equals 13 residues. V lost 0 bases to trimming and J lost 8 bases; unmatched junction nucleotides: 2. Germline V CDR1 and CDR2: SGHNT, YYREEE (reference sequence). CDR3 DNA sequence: TGTGCCAGCAGCTTGGGGGGGGGTGATGAGCAGTTCTTC. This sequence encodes CASSLGGGDEQFF.